The 22 T cell receptor beta chains given below trace back to one sample, sequenced in a study of T cell changes during pregnancy in multiple sclerosis. The repertoire was sequenced with immunoSEQ multiplex PCR; TCRdb's copy has only in-frame clones and lacks some. Counted here are over 65,000 clones, 75% to 95% occurring once; the ten biggest clones make up around 1.8%. This specimen was peripheral blood, taken in the first trimester of pregnancy. The origin of the receptors is a female donor in good health, enrolled as a control in a pregnancy study.

CDR3 nucleotides: TGCGCCAGCAGCTTGGGGACAGTAGCTAGCACCGGGGAGCTGTTTTTT. Its protein is CASSLGTVASTGELFF. V gene TRBV5-1 combines with J gene TRBJ2-2; possibly TRBD1 for D (6 bases). The V end lost 0 bases, the J end lost 4 bases, and 13 bases lay between the germline ends. Looked up from germline, CDR1 is SGHRS and CDR2 is YFSETQ. This CDR3 contains 16 residues.

The rearrangement uses TRBV5-1 and TRBJ1-6, with D uncertain. V was clipped by 4 bases and J by 9 bases, with 17 bases between them. The CDR3 covers 15 residues. Germline V gene sequence: CDR1 SGHRS, CDR2 YFSETQ. CDR3 DNA: TGCGCCAGCAGCGGCACGGGATCATCATCTTCACCCCTCCACTTT. Amino acid sequence: CASSGTGSSSSPLHF.

This chain links TRBV5-8 with TRBJ1-4, with 12 bases lining up with TRBD1. Germline V gene lookup returns CDR1 SGHTS and CDR2 YDEGEE. There are 16 residues in the CDR3. With V trimmed by 7 bases and J by 4 bases, 8 bases remained unmatched. The DNA of the CDR3 is TGTGCCAGCCGCCCGGGACAGGGGGCTGATAATGAAAAACTGTTTTTT. Translation gives CASRPGQGADNEKLFF.

The rearrangement joins TRBV7-6 to TRBJ2-3; 7 bases are a match to TRBD1. Germline CDR1 is SGHVS and CDR2 is FNYEAQ. V shed 6 bases, J shed 0 bases, and the junction held 9 bases outside the gene matches. The CDR3 length is 16 residues. The CDR3 sequence: CASSHDRDSSTDTQYF. In DNA form, the CDR3 reads TGTGCCAGCAGTCACGACCGGGACAGTAGCACAGATACGCAGTATTTT.

The chain combines TRBV11-2 with TRBJ2-5; D is unclear. V gave up 6 bases and J gave up 1 base, with 6 bases separating them. Germline V gives CDR1 SGHAT, CDR2 FQNNGV. CDR3 length equals 12 residues. CDR3 bases: TGTGCCAGCAGGTCGTTCCAAGAGACCCAGTACTTC. This encodes CASRSFQETQYF.

The chain is built from TRBV7-9 and TRBJ1-6, with 8 bases identical to TRBD1. Germline-derived CDR1 and CDR2 are SEHNR and FQNEAQ (reference sequence). The CDR3 sequence is 15 residues long. Trimming cost V 5 bases and J 7 bases; bases outside gene matches: 7. CDR3 bases: TGTGCCAGCAGCACCTCCCAGGGGGCAAATTCACCCCTCCACTTT. Translating gives CASSTSQGANSPLHF.

The J gene is TRBJ2-1, the V gene TRBV15; TRBD2 matches 12 bases. The length of the CDR3 is 14 residues. V was clipped by 9 bases and J by 3 bases; unmatched bases: 3. CDR1 LNHNV and CDR2 YYDKDF come from the germline V gene (reference sequence). The CDR3: CATRTSGVYNEQFF. For the CDR3, the DNA is TGTGCCACGAGGACTAGCGGGGTCTACAATGAGCAGTTCTTC.

The chain links TRBV30 to TRBJ2-7; 8 bases are shared with TRBD1. CDR1 and CDR2 (germline): GTSNPN, SVGIG (reference sequence). This CDR3 comprises 13 residues. V was clipped by 3 bases and J by 1 base; unmatched bases: 2. The CDR3 DNA is TGTGCCTGGAGGGACAGGGATTCCTACGAGCAGTACTTC. Translated, it gives CAWRDRDSYEQYF.

J is TRBJ2-7 and V is TRBV19; D possibly corresponds to TRBD2 (6 bases). The CDR3 totals 16 residues. Deletions cut 3 bases from V and 0 bases from J, with 15 bases between. CDR1 is LNHDA and CDR2 is SQIVND in the germline V gene (reference sequence). For the CDR3, the DNA is TGTGCCAGTAGTATCCGGGACTTATCGAGCTCCTACGAGCAGTACTTC. This gives the protein CASSIRDLSSSYEQYF.

The chain uses TRBV5-6 and TRBJ1-2; possible D gene TRBD1, 6 bases. CDR1 and CDR2 (germline): SGHDT, YYEEEE. The CDR3 has 12 residues. Trimming cost V 6 bases and J 5 bases, with 11 bases left between them. CDR3 amino acids: CASTRGGYGYTF. The CDR3 region has the DNA TGTGCCAGCACTCGAGGGGGTTATGGCTACACCTTC.

The chain recombines TRBV10-2 with TRBJ1-1, with unresolved D. The V and J ends lost 10 bases and 5 bases respectively, with 11 bases between them. This CDR3 spans 11 amino acids. CDR1 WSHSY and CDR2 SAAADI come from the germline V gene. The CDR3 loop reads CATSTGTEAFF. In DNA form, the CDR3 reads TGCGCCACTTCAACGGGGACTGAAGCTTTCTTT.

The chain recombines TRBV20-1 with TRBJ1-2, with 7 bases identical to TRBD1. Germline loops: CDR1 DFQATT, CDR2 SNEGSKA (reference sequence). This CDR3 has 11 residues. Germline trimming cut 7 bases from V and 8 bases from J; bases unmatched to any gene: 7. The CDR3 DNA reads TGCAGTGTTACCCAGGGGGAAGGCTACACCTTC. It translates to CSVTQGEGYTF.

The J gene is TRBJ2-1, the V gene TRBV5-1; possible D gene TRBD1, 6 bases. CDR1 and CDR2 (germline): SGHRS, YFSETQ. V was shortened by 5 bases and J by 0 bases, with 12 bases between the two germline ends. This CDR3 region has 15 residues. The CDR3 DNA follows: TGCGCCAGCAGGAGGTGGACAGTCTCCTACAATGAGCAGTTCTTC. Protein: CASRRWTVSYNEQFF.

The chain combines TRBV27 with TRBJ1-2, with 10 positions matching TRBD1. Losses at the gene ends were 2 bases for V and 7 bases for J; bases not matched to a gene: 10. Germline assignment: CDR1 MNHEY and CDR2 SMNVEV (reference sequence). The CDR3 length is 16 residues. The CDR3 here is CASSLPRQGAIGGYTF. The CDR3 region has the DNA TGTGCCAGCAGTTTACCCCGACAGGGGGCAATCGGTGGCTACACCTTC.

The rearrangement uses TRBV4-1 and TRBJ1-4; 7 nucleotides align to TRBD1. This CDR3 contains 17 residues. Looked up from germline, CDR1 is MGHRA and CDR2 is YSYEKL. V lost 1 base, J lost 5 bases, and 10 bases stayed unmatched. The CDR3 DNA follows: TGCGCCAGCAGCCAAGTCCCACCGGGACAGAAGAATGAAAAACTGTTTTTT. It yields the protein CASSQVPPGQKNEKLFF.

The chain carries TRBV6-6 and TRBJ2-2; D is perhaps TRBD1 (6 bases). Germline values: CDR1 MNHNY, CDR2 SVGAGI (reference sequence). V gave up 7 bases and J gave up 4 bases, with 13 bases separating them. The CDR3 spans 14 residues. The CDR3 region is CASTRKGVTGELFF. CDR3 DNA sequence: TGTGCCAGCACAAGAAAGGGGGTCACCGGGGAGCTGTTTTTT.

The chain combines TRBV5-1 with TRBJ2-2, with TRBD2 as a possible D gene (5 bases). Germline values: CDR1 SGHRS, CDR2 YFSETQ. V lost 5 bases and J lost 0, with 11 bases in between. The CDR3 consists of 15 residues. CDR3 nucleotides: TGCGCCAGCAGAACGGACTCCACGAACACCGGGGAGCTGTTTTTT. This encodes CASRTDSTNTGELFF.

The rearrangement links TRBV28 to TRBJ1-4; 9 bases agree with TRBD1. V trimming: 2 bases; J trimming: 12 bases; junction bases outside the gene matches: 4. The CDR3 is 13 residues long. Germline loops: CDR1 MDHEN, CDR2 SYDVKM. The DNA for the CDR3 is TGTGCCAGCAGTTTAGGGGACAGGGTAGAACTGTTTTTT. This sequence encodes CASSLGDRVELFF.

The CDR3 bases are TGTGCCAGCAGCCGGACTACGAACACCGGGGAGCTGTTTTTT. Protein product: CASSRTTNTGELFF. The chain recombines TRBV7-3 with TRBJ2-2, with D tentatively TRBD2 (6 bases). CDR3 size: 14 residues. The V end was cut by 5 bases, the J end by 0 bases, with 7 bases between. The germline CDR1 and CDR2 sequences are SGHTA and FQGTGA.

The J gene is TRBJ2-5, the V gene TRBV14; tentative D call: TRBD1 (7 bases). Germline V lookup: CDR1 SGHDN, CDR2 FVKESK. Trimming took 6 bases from V and 2 from J, leaving 13 bases between them. The CDR3 loop spans 14 amino acids. The CDR3 reads CASSVQGGQETQYF. CDR3 in DNA: TGTGCCAGCAGTGTCCAGGGGGGACAAGAGACCCAGTACTTC.

The CDR3 loop reads CASSWKGPQPQHF. The DNA for the CDR3 is TGTGCCAGCAGCTGGAAGGGGCCTCAGCCCCAGCATTTT. The chain is built from TRBV7-8 and TRBJ1-5; D perhaps matches TRBD1 (5 bases). There are 13 residues in the CDR3. Germline values: CDR1 SGHVS, CDR2 FQNEAQ. V was trimmed by 4 bases and J by 6 bases, leaving 10 bases between them.

The rearrangement joins TRBV11-2 to TRBJ2-2; 12 bases match TRBD2. Germline V CDR1 and CDR2: SGHAT, FQNNGV. Trimming cost V 5 bases and J 4 bases; bases outside gene matches: 5. The CDR3 extends over 16 amino acids. The CDR3 is CASSPTSGGSTGELFF. The CDR3 nucleotides read TGTGCCAGCAGCCCCACTAGCGGGGGGTCCACCGGGGAGCTGTTTTTT.